The rows below give T cell receptor beta chains drawn from one sample of a study of blood T cells in healthy people across ages. Each CDR3 protein is one row after TCRdb ran MiXCR on the 5' RACE reads. The sample lists fewer than 800,000 distinct CDR3 sequences; about 21% were seen once. Sequenced input: blood. The receptors were sampled from a man in his sixties or seventies in good health. Each CDR3 is given with its conserved first and last residue. The D gene is left open where the match is weak. Rows give clone size only sometimes, using once, few, many, or a class for an expanded clone.

>TRBD1|TRBV20-1|TRBJ2-6|few
CSAKRQGMMTF
TGCAGTGCTAAAAGACAGGGGATGATGACTTTC
>TRBD2|TRBV11-3|TRBJ2-1|.
CASSLDGSGSWNEQFF
TGTGCCAGCAGCTTAGATGGTAGCGGGAGCTGGAATGAGCAGTTCTTC
>TRBD2|TRBV10-2|TRBJ2-7|.
CASRRGTSDYEQYF
TGCGCCAGCCGGAGAGGGACTAGTGACTACGAGCAGTACTTC
>TRBD2|TRBV3-1|TRBJ2-1|.
CASSQVAGPVFF
TGTGCCAGCAGCCAAGTAGCGGGGCCGGTGTTCTTC
>.|TRBV7-9|TRBJ1-4|.
CASSLATHAANEKLFF
TGTGCCAGCAGCTTAGCGACGCATGCGGCTAATGAAAAACTGTTTTTT
>.|TRBV28|TRBJ1-3|.
CASSGQGTSGNTIYF
TGTGCCAGCAGTGGGCAGGGAACCTCTGGAAACACCATATATTTT
>.|TRBV2|TRBJ2-5|few
CASCGQGETQYF
TGTGCCAGTTGCGGCCAAGGAGAGACCCAGTACTTC
>.|TRBV28|TRBJ2-5|many
CASRTGNQETQYF
TGTGCCAGCAGGACAGGAAACCAAGAGACCCAGTACTTC
>TRBD2|TRBV7-2|TRBJ2-7|once
CVSSSLAGAAEQYF
TGTGTCAGCAGCTCTCTAGCGGGAGCAGCCGAGCAGTACTTC
>.|TRBV15|TRBJ2-7|many
CATSRDYQGPAF
TGTGCCACCAGCAGAGATTATCAGGGGCCAGCTTTC
>.|TRBV27|TRBJ1-1|.
CASRGTSTSDTEAFF
TGTGCCAGCAGGGGGACTTCAACCTCTGACACTGAAGCTTTCTTT
>.|TRBV7-9|TRBJ2-1|.
CASSFLPVAAYNEQFF
TGTGCCAGCAGCTTTCTTCCTGTGGCAGCCTACAATGAGCAGTTCTTC
>TRBD2|TRBV18|TRBJ2-1|.
CASSSGRNEQFF
TGTGCCAGCTCGTCCGGGAGGAATGAGCAGTTCTTC
>TRBD1|TRBV7-2|TRBJ1-1|.
CASSPGQGAPNTEAFF
TGTGCCAGCAGCCCCGGCCAGGGGGCCCCGAACACTGAAGCTTTCTTT
>.|TRBV20-1|TRBJ1-2|.
CSARDRVFPYGYTF
TGCAGTGCTAGAGATCGGGTCTTTCCCTATGGCTACACCTTC
>TRBD1|TRBV9|TRBJ2-1|few
CASSTRTGYNEQFF
TGTGCCAGCAGCACTCGGACAGGCTACAATGAGCAGTTCTTC
>.|TRBV7-9|TRBJ2-7|few
CASSPLGGEGYEQYF
TGTGCCAGCAGCCCCTTGGGGGGCGAGGGGTACGAGCAGTACTTC
>.|TRBV10-3|TRBJ1-6|few
CAIREQDNSPLHF
TGTGCCATCAGGGAACAGGACAATTCACCCCTCCACTTT
>TRBD2|TRBV12-3/TRBV12-4|TRBJ2-2|many
CASRARAGLAGERDTGELFF
TGTGCCAGCAGGGCTAGGGCGGGACTAGCGGGAGAACGAGACACCGGGGAGCTGTTTTTT
>.|TRBV24-1|TRBJ2-1|few
CATRGDGGRYNEQFF
TGTGCCACCAGGGGAGATGGGGGGAGGTACAATGAGCAGTTCTTC
>.|TRBV7-7|TRBJ2-1|few
CASSLDPGVNEQFF
TGTGCTAGCAGCTTAGATCCAGGGGTAAATGAGCAGTTCTTC
>TRBD2|TRBV5-1|TRBJ2-3|few
CASSPRGAGSTDTQYF
TGCGCCAGCAGCCCTCGGGGAGCGGGAAGCACAGATACGCAGTATTTT
>.|TRBV9|TRBJ1-1|.
CASSVGLGGADTEAFF
TGTGCCAGCAGTGTGGGCCTTGGAGGGGCCGACACTGAAGCTTTCTTT
>.|TRBV24-1|TRBJ1-5|.
CATNGGLGQPQHF
TGTGCCACCAACGGGGGTCTAGGACAGCCCCAGCATTTT
>.|TRBV5-1|TRBJ2-1|few
CASTPDGTNPYNEQLF
TGCGCCAGCACCCCTGATGGGACAAACCCCTACAATGAGCAGCTCTTC
>TRBD1|TRBV4-1|TRBJ2-1|.
CASDRQGVDEQFF
TGCGCCAGCGACCGGCAGGGGGTTGATGAGCAGTTCTTC
>.|TRBV3-1|TRBJ2-1|.
CASSQGSIYNEQFF
TGTGCCAGCAGCCAAGGTTCCATCTACAATGAGCAGTTCTTC